This entry lists 31 T cell receptor beta chains sequenced from one sample in a study of CXCR3-negative and CXCR3-positive naive CD8 T cells (dated by TCRdb to between 2018 and 2021). Sequencing was performed on a NextSeq 550. The Human TCR Profiling Kit (MiLaboratory) was used to prepare UMI-labeled 5' RACE TRB cDNA libraries. The reads, reprocessed by TCRdb, yield one row per CDR3 protein sequence and no DNA. The table for this sample shows about 6,700 distinct CDR3 sequences. In total, the top ten clones hold roughly 1.5% of the sample. Source material: naive CXCR3- CD8+ T cells from blood. What the cell subset or site label conveys for this sample: CD45RO-CCR7+CD27+CD95- naive CD8+ T cells lacking CXCR3 (TNR3-). These receptors all come from a human donor in good health. Some clones in this sample may be carry-over from other donors' samples.

Its frequency marks this clonotype as medium-sized. The V call is TRBV10-2, the J call TRBJ2-3; there is no DNA to check the TCRdb D call of TRBD2. CDR1 and CDR2 (germline): WSHSY, SAAADI. This CDR3 region has 18 residues. The chain's CDR3 is CASSESSRGGFITDTQYF.

Frequency places this clonotype as medium-sized. The chain has TRBV7-9 and TRBJ1-3. The CDR3 length is 13 residues. Germline loops: CDR1 SEHNR, CDR2 FQNEAQ (reference sequence). CDR3 sequence: CASSANPENTIYF.

This clonotype counts as medium-sized by frequency. The chain is built from TRBV29-1 and TRBJ1-2. This CDR3 contains 12 residues. The germline V gene encodes CDR1 SQVTM and CDR2 ANQGSEA. The CDR3 loop reads CSVDWGIYGYTF.

The CDR3 is CASSLGLSQPQHF. This chain links TRBV28 with TRBJ1-5. Germline values: CDR1 MDHEN, CDR2 SYDVKM. The CDR3 runs to 13 residues.

This clonotype registers medium-sized (0.01 to 0.1%) by frequency. The J gene is TRBJ2-6, the V gene TRBV29-1; the D call of TRBD1 rests on TCRdb alone, since no DNA is present to check it. Germline V gives CDR1 SQVTM, CDR2 ANQGSEA. The CDR3 is 16 amino acids. CDR3: CSVPDRGNSGANVLTF.

V usage is TRBV12-3 or TRBV12-4 and J usage is TRBJ2-1; there is no DNA to check the TCRdb D call of TRBD2. The CDR3 sequence is 16 residues long. CDR3 region: CASSPHRGWDFGEQFF.

The rearrangement links TRBV21-1 to TRBJ2-7. TRBV21-1 is a pseudogene. The CDR3 covers 15 residues. The CDR3 sequence: CASSKVQTQNYEQYF.

The chain employs TRBV2 and TRBJ2-2. Per the germline V gene, CDR1 is SNHLY and CDR2 is FYNNEI. The CDR3 is 15 residues long. CDR3 sequence: CASTLENSFTGELFF.

The rearrangement links TRBV5-1 to TRBJ1-1. CDR1 and CDR2 from the germline V gene are SGHRS and YFSETQ. The CDR3 has 12 amino acids. CDR3 region: CASSLASTEAFF.

The gene calls are TRBV29-1 and TRBJ2-1; there is no DNA to check the TCRdb D call of TRBD1. The CDR3 sequence is 15 residues long. CDR1 SQVTM and CDR2 ANQGSEA come from the germline V gene. This CDR3 is CSVEDQGDGYHEQFF.

Frequency places this clonotype as medium-sized (0.01 to 0.1%). This rearrangement joins TRBV11-2 to TRBJ2-3; TCRdb indicates TRBD2, and absent DNA this call remains unverified. The germline gives CDR1 SGHAT, CDR2 FQNNGV. This CDR3 region has 14 residues. CDR3 residues: CASDEAGVADTQYF. Full variable domain (outside the CDR3, taken from reference TRBV11-2 and TRBJ2-3): EAGVAQSPRYKIIEKRQSVAFWCNPISGHATLYWYQQILGQGPKLLIQFQNNGVVDDSQLPKDRFSAERLKGVDSTLKIQPAKLEDSAVYLCASDEAGVADTQYFGPGTRLTVL.

The chain links TRBV12-3 or TRBV12-4 to TRBJ2-5; TCRdb calls TRBD2, which cannot be checked without DNA. This CDR3 contains 14 residues. The CDR3 reads CASTSVAGEETQYF.

The rearrangement links TRBV6-6 to TRBJ2-3; absent DNA, TCRdb's TRBD2 call cannot be checked. Germline CDR1 reads MNHNY; CDR2 reads SVGAGI (reference sequence). This CDR3 spans 14 amino acids. CDR3 amino acids: CASSLATSTDTQYF.

J is TRBJ2-7 and V is TRBV25-1; absent DNA, TCRdb's TRBD1 call cannot be checked. The CDR3 totals 14 residues. Germline V gene sequence: CDR1 MGHDK, CDR2 SYGVNS. The CDR3 reads CASSVGQQGDEQYF.

The J gene is TRBJ2-1, the V gene TRBV19. The CDR3 has 12 residues. The germline CDR1 and CDR2 sequences are LNHDA and SQIVND (reference sequence). CDR3 sequence reads: CASDDPYNEQFF.

CDR3 region: CASSQLSFEQFF. The chain uses TRBV14 and TRBJ2-1. Germline CDR1 reads SGHDN; CDR2 reads FVKESK. The CDR3 contains 12 residues.

The V call is TRBV2, the J call TRBJ2-3. This CDR3 contains 13 residues. From germline, CDR1 is SNHLY and CDR2 FYNNEI. The chain's CDR3 is CASSRTGTDTQYF.

The gene calls are TRBV6-1 and TRBJ2-7; TCRdb indicates TRBD1, and absent DNA this call remains unverified. There are 12 residues in the CDR3. Germline V gene data show CDR1 as MNHNS and CDR2 as SASEGT. CDR3 sequence reads: CASSADRYEQYF.

This clonotype registers medium-sized (0.01 to 0.1%) by frequency. The chain links TRBV7-7 to TRBJ2-1; TCRdb returns TRBD2, unconfirmable since there is no DNA. The CDR3 loop spans 13 amino acids. Germline loops: CDR1 SSHAT, CDR2 FNYEAQ (reference sequence). This CDR3 reads CASSSTRNDEQFF.

This rearrangement joins TRBV29-1 to TRBJ1-1; TCRdb proposes TRBD1, but this gene call is untestable without DNA. Germline values: CDR1 SQVTM, CDR2 ANQGSEA. The CDR3 has 14 residues. The CDR3 loop is CSVATGDRGGEAFF.

This clonotype ranks as medium-sized in terms of frequency. The chain recombines TRBV28 with TRBJ2-7. This CDR3 contains 13 residues. Germline assignment: CDR1 MDHEN and CDR2 SYDVKM. The CDR3 is CASSGRLHYEQYF.

The chain combines TRBV6-1 with TRBJ1-1; TCRdb reports TRBD1, a call that lacks DNA to check it against. Germline V lookup: CDR1 MNHNS, CDR2 SASEGT. The CDR3 length is 13 residues. The CDR3 protein is CAHVRGAGTEAFF.

The V call is TRBV21-1, the J call TRBJ2-1; TCRdb's assignment of TRBD2 cannot be checked, as there is no DNA. TRBV21-1 is designated a pseudogene. CDR3 size: 14 residues. This chain's CDR3 is CASSKDSGGWKQFF.

The gene calls are TRBV12-3 or TRBV12-4 and TRBJ1-1; with no DNA, the TCRdb D assignment of TRBD1 cannot be verified. The CDR3 extends over 11 amino acids. The CDR3 loop reads CAQGQNTEAFF.

The V call is TRBV7-8, the J call TRBJ2-7; the D gene TCRdb calls, TRBD2, cannot be checked with no DNA. There are 14 residues in the CDR3. Per the germline V gene, CDR1 is SGHVS and CDR2 is FQNEAQ. CDR3 residues: CASSLESVGYEQYF.

The genes are TRBV29-1 and TRBJ2-2; TCRdb's D call, TRBD1, is unchecked because there is no DNA. In germline, CDR1 is SQVTM, CDR2 ANQGSEA. This CDR3 has 14 residues. The CDR3 loop is CSVVGTGNTGELFF.

The rearrangement joins TRBV5-5 to TRBJ2-7; without DNA, the TCRdb call of TRBD1 cannot be checked. The CDR3 is made up of 14 amino acids. CDR1 is SGHKS and CDR2 is YYEKEE in the germline V gene (reference sequence). The CDR3: CASSFGQGPYEQYF.

In terms of frequency, this clonotype is medium-sized. This chain connects TRBV29-1 to TRBJ2-3. Germline CDR1 reads SQVTM; CDR2 reads ANQGSEA. The CDR3 length is 11 residues. The CDR3 region is CSAGFGDTQYF.

This chain uses TRBV11-1 with TRBJ1-4. CDR1 is SGHAT, CDR2 FQDESV, per germline (reference sequence). The CDR3 has 16 residues. The CDR3 here is CASSPEVRHRSEKLFF.

V usage is TRBV11-3 and J usage is TRBJ2-7; the D call of TRBD1 rests on TCRdb alone, since no DNA is present to check it. This CDR3 has 15 amino acids. Germline V CDR1 and CDR2: SGHNT, YENEEA. The CDR3 spells CASSLTGTSTYEQYF.

According to its frequency, this clonotype is medium-sized (0.01 to 0.1%). This rearrangement joins TRBV11-2 to TRBJ2-3; without DNA, the TCRdb call of TRBD2 cannot be checked. Germline CDR1 is SGHAT and CDR2 is FQNNGV. This CDR3 spans 16 amino acids. CDR3 in amino acids: CASSRPGLAETDTQYF.